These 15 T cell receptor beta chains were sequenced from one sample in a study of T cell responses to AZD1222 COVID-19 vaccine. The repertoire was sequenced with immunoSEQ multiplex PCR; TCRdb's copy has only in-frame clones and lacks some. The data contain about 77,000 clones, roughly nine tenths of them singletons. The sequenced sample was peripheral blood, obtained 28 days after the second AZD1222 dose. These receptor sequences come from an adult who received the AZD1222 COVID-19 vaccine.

The CDR3 loop reads CASSSLTSGRHNTGELFF. Here the CDR3 DNA reads TGCGCCAGCAGCTCCTTGACTAGCGGGAGACATAACACCGGGGAGCTGTTTTTT. The V call is TRBV5-1, the J call TRBJ2-2; 12 positions agree with TRBD2. CDR1 is SGHRS and CDR2 is YFSETQ in the germline V gene. J was trimmed by 2 bases and V by 3 bases; bases with no gene match: 8. The CDR3 consists of 18 residues.

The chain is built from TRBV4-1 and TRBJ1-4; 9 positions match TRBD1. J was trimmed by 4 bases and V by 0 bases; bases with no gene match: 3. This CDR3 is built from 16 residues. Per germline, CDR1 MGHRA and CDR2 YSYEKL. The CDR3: CASSQEGTGFNEKLFF. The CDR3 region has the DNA TGCGCCAGCAGCCAAGAAGGGACAGGGTTTAATGAAAAACTGTTTTTT.

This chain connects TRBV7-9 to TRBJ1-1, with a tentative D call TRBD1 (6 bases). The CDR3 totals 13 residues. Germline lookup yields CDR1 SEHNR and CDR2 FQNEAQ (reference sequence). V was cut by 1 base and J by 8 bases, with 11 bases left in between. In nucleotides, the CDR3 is TGTGCCAGCAGCTTAGGGACAGTGCGGGAAGCTTTCTTT. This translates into CASSLGTVREAFF. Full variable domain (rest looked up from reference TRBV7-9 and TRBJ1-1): DTGVSQNPRHKITKRGQNVTFRCDPISEHNRLYWYRQTLGQGPEFLTYFQNEAQLEKSRLLSDRFSAERPKGSFSTLEIQRTEQGDSAMYLCASSLGTVREAFFGQGTRLTVV.

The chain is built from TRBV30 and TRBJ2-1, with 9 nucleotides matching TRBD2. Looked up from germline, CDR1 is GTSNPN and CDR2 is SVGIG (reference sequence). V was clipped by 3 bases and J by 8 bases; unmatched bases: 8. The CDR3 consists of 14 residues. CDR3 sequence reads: CAWRGSGSWDEQFF. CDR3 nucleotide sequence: TGTGCCTGGAGGGGTAGCGGGAGTTGGGATGAGCAGTTCTTC.

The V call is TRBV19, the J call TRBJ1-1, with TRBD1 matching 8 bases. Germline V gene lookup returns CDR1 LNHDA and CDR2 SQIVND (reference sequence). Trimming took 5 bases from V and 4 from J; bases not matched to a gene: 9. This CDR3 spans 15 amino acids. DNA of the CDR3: TGTGCCAGTAGTCTTTATCTTACAGGGGGCACTGAAGCTTTCTTT. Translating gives CASSLYLTGGTEAFF.

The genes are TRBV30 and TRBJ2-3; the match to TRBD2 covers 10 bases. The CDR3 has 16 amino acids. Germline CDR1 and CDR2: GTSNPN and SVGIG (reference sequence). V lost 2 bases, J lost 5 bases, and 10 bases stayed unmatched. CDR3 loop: CAWSYGLAERKDTQYF. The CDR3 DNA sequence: TGTGCCTGGAGTTACGGACTAGCGGAGAGGAAAGATACGCAGTATTTT.

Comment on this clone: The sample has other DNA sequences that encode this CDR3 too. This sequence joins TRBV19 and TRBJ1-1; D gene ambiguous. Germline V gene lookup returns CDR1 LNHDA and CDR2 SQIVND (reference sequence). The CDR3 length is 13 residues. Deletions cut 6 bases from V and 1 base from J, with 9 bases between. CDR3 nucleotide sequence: TGTGCCAGTAGCCAAGGCCGGAACACTGAAGCTTTCTTT. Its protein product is CASSQGRNTEAFF.

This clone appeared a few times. In nucleotides, the CDR3 is TGTGCCAGCAGCTCGTTAGCGGGAGGCACCGGGGAGCTGTTTTTT. Its protein product is CASSSLAGGTGELFF. The chain employs TRBV6-4 and TRBJ2-2; 10 bases map to TRBD2. V was clipped by 6 bases and J by 4 bases; unmatched bases: 5. The CDR3 is made up of 15 amino acids. The germline CDR1 and CDR2 sequences are MRHNA and SNTAGT.

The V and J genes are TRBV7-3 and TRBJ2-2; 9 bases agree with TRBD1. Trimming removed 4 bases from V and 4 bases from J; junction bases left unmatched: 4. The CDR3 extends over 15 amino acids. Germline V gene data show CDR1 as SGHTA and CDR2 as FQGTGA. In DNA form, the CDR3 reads TGTGCCAGCAGCTCCCAGGGACAGGGCACCGGGGAGCTGTTTTTT. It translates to CASSSQGQGTGELFF.

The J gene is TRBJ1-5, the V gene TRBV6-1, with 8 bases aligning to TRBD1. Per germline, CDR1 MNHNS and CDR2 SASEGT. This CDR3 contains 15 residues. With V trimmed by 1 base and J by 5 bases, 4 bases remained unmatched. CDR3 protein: CASSEGTGFYQPQHF. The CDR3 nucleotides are TGTGCCAGCAGTGAAGGGACAGGGTTTTATCAGCCCCAGCATTTT.

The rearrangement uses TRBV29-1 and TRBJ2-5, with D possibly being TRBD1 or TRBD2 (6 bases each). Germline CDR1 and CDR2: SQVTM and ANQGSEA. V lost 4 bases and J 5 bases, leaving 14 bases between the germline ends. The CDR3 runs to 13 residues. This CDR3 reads CSVGPQGRETQYF. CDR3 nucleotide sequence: TGCAGCGTTGGGCCTCAGGGGAGGGAGACCCAGTACTTC.

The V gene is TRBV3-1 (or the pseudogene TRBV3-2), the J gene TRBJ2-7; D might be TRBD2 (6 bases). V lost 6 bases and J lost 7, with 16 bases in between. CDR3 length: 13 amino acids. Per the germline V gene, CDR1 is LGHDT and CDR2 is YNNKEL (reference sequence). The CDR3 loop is CASSPAEGREQYF. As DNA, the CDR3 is TGTGCCAGCAGTCCCGCCGAGGGGAGGGAGCAGTACTTC.

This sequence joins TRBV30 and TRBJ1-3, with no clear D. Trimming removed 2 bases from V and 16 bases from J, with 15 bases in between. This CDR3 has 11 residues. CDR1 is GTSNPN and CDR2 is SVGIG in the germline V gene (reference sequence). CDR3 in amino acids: CAWSSLDVGYF. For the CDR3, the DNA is TGTGCCTGGAGTTCCTTGGACGTCGGGTATTTT.

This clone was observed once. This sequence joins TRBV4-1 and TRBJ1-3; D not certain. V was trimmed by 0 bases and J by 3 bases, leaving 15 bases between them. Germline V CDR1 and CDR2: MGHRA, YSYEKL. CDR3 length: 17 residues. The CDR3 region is CASSQELGGRFGNTIYF. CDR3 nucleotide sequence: TGCGCCAGCAGCCAAGAATTGGGAGGCCGCTTTGGAAACACCATATATTTT.

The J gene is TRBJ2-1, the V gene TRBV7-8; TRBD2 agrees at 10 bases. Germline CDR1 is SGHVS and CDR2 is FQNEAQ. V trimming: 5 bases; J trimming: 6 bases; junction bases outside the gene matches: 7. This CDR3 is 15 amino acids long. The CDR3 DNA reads TGTGCCAGCAGCCCTAGCGGGAGCACCGGCAATGAGCAGTTCTTC. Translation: CASSPSGSTGNEQFF.